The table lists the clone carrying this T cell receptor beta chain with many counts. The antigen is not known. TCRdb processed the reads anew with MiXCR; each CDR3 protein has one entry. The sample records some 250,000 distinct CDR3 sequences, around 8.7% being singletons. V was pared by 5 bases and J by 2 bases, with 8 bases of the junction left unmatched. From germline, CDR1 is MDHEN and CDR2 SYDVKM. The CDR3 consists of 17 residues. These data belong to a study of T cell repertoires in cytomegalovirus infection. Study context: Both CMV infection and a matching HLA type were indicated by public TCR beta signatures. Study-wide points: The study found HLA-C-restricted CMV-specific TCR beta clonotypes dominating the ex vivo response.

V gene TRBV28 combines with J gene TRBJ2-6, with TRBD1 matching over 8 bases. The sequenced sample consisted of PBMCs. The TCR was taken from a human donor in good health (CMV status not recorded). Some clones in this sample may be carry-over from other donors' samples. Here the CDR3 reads CASSLTGASTGANVLTF. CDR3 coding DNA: TGTGCCAGCAGTCTGACAGGGGCTTCGACTGGGGCCAACGTCCTGACTTTC. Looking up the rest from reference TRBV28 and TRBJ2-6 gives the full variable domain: DVKVTQSSRYLVKRTGEKVFLECVQDMDHENMFWYRQDPGLGLRLIYFSYDVKMKEKGDIPEGYSVSREKKERFSLILESASTNQTSMYLCASSLTGASTGANVLTFGAGSRLTVL.